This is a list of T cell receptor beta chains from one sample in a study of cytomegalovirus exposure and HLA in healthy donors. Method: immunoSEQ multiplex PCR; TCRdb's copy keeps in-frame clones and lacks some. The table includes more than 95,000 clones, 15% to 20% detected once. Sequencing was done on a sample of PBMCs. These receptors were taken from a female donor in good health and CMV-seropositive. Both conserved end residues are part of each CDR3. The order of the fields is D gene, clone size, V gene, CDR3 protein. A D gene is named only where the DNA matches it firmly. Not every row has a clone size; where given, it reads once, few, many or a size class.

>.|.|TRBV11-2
CASSPTVPGELFF
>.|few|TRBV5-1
CASSLYRGLPYVETQYF
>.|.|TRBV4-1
CASSQDEGTGELFF
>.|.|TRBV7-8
CASSRREHQADTQYF
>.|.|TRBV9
CASSVGREGQPQHF
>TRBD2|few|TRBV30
CAWVTSDPGELFF
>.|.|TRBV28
CASRQGSAYEQYF
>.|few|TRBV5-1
CASSLGVYEQYF
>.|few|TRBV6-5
CASSYSSFAYEQYF
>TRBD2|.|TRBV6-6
CASSYRSGRLQETQYF
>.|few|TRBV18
CASSPRGAYGYTF
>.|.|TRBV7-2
CASSFLRIRGNSPLHF
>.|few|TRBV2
CASGLNEKLFF
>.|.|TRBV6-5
CASSLGLNYEQYF
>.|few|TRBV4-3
CASSLSRAGIRRNYGYTF
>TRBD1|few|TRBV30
CAWDRGRVHEQYF
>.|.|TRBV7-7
CASSPQEGNEQYF
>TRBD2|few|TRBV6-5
CASSRLAGGTYEQYF
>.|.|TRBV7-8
CASSARVNVETQYF
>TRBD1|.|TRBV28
CASSPRTGLPHETQYF
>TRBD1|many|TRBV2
CASKSFRGREKLFF
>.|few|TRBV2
CASSLEQGWVEQFF
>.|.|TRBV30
CAWSSLRESTDTQYF
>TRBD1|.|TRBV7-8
CASSPGTGVDQPQHF
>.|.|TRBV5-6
CASSLSFLVSDMNTEAFF
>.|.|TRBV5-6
CASSYLTGQKGEKLFF
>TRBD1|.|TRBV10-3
CATTGGQETQYF
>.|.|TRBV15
CATSRGGDGHQPQHF
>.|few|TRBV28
CASMVGESYNEQFF
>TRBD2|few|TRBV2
CASSQTGLAGDTQYF
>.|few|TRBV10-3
CAISEGEVISGANVLTF
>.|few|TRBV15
CATSRGTEFYEQYF
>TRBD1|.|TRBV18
CASSPPKDRVPYEQYF
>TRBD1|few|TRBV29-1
CSGQGANEKLFF
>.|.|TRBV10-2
CASSRTGYEQYF
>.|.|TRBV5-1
CASSLSSVNYGYTF
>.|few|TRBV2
CASSKEAAYTGELFF
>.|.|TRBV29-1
CSASRRLNTEAFF
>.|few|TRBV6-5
CASSFDRLSNQPQHF
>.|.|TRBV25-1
CASRADYGYTF
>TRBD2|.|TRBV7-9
CASSLPAAGGYEQYF
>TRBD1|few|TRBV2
CASSVQGAEYEQYF
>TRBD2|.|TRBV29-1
CSVKDGTSGTQYF
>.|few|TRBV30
CAWSLLPNTGELFF
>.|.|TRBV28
CASSPGQLSGNTIYF
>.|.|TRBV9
CASSAGKNTEAFF
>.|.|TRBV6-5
CASRGPYSNQPQHF
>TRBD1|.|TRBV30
CAWGRDSYEQYF
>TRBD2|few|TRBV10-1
CASSVHTGGKGSYEQYF
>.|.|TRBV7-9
CASTNPPVPGRQYF